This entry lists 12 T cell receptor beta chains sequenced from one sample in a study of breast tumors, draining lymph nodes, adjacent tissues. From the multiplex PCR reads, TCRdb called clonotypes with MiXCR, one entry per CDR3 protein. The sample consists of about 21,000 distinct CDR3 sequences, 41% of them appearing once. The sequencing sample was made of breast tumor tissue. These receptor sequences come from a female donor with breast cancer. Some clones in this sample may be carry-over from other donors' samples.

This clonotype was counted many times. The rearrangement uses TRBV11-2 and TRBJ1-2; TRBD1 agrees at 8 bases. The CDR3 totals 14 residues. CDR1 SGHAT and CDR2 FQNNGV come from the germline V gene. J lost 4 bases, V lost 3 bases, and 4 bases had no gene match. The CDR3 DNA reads TGTGCCAGCAGCTTGGAACAGGGGGGCTATGGCTACACCTTC. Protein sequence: CASSLEQGGYGYTF. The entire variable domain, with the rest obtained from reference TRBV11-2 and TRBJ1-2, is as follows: EAGVAQSPRYKIIEKRQSVAFWCNPISGHATLYWYQQILGQGPKLLIQFQNNGVVDDSQLPKDRFSAERLKGVDSTLKIQPAKLEDSAVYLCASSLEQGGYGYTFGSGTRLTVV.

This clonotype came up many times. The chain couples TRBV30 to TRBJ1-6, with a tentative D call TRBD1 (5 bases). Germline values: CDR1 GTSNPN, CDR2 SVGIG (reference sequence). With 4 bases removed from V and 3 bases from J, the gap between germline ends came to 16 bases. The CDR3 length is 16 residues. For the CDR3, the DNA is TGTGCCTGGACTTATCCGGGGGACCTCTATAATTCACCCCTCCACTTT. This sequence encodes CAWTYPGDLYNSPLHF.

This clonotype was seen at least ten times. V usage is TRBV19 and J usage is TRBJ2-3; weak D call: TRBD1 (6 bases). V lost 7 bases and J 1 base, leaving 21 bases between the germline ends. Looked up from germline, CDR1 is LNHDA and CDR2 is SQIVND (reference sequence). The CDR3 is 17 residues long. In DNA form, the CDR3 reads TGTGCCAGTACCAACAGGGTGGATCTTGGCGGCACAGATACGCAGTATTTT. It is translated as CASTNRVDLGGTDTQYF.

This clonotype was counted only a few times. The CDR3 nucleotides read TGTGCCAGCAGTGAAGGACAGGGGAGGTTGGAAAAACTGTTTTTT. Translated, it gives CASSEGQGRLEKLFF. The chain recombines TRBV2 with TRBJ1-4, with 8 bases aligning to TRBD1. The length of the CDR3 is 15 residues. CDR1 and CDR2 (germline): SNHLY, FYNNEI. V dropped 1 base and J dropped 8; count of bases not matched to a gene: 6.

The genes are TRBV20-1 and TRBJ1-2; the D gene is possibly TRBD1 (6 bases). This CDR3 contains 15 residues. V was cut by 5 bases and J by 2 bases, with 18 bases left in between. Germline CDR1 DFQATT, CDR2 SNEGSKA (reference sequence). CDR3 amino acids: CSAPMGADRNYGYTF. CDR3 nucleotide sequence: TGCAGTGCTCCGATGGGGGCAGACCGAAACTATGGCTACACCTTC.

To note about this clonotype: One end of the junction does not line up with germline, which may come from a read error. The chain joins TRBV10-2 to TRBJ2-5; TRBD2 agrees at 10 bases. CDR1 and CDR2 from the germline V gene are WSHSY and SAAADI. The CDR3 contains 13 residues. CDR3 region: CASRLAGEETQCF. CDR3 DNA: TGCGCCAGCCGACTAGCGGGCGAGGAGACCCAGTGCTTC.

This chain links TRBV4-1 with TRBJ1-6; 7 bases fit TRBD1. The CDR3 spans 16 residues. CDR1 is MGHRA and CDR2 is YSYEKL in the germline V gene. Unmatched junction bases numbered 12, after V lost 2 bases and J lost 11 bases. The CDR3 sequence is CASSQTWTGPRPPLHF. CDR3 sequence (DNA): TGCGCCAGCAGCCAAACGTGGACAGGACCCCGGCCACCCCTCCACTTT.

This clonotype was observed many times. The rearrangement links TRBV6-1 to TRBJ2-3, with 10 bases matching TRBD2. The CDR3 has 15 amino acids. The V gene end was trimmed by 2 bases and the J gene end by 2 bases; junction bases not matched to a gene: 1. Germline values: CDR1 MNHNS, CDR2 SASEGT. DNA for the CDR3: TGTGCCAGCAGTGAACTAGCGGGGGACACAGATACGCAGTATTTT. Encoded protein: CASSELAGDTDTQYF.

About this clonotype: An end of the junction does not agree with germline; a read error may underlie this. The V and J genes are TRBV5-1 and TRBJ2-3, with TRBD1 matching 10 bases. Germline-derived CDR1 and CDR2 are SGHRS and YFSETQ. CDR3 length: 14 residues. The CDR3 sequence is CASSMGQGTDTQYF. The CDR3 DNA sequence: TGCGCCAGCAGCATGGGACAGGGGACAGACACGCAGTATTTT. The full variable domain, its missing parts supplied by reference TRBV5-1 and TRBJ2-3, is KAGVTQTPRYLIKTRGQQVTLSCSPISGHRSVSWYQQTPGQGLQFLFEYFSETQRNKGNFPGRFSGRQFSNSRSEMNVSTLELGDSALYLCASSMGQGTDTQYFGPGTRLTVL.

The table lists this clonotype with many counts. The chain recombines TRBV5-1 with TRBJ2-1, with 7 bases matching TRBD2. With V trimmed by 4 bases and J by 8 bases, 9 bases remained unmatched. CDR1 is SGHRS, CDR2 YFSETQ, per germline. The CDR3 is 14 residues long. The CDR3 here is CASSPGWGRDEQFF. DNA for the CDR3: TGCGCCAGCAGCCCGGGGTGGGGGAGGGATGAGCAGTTCTTC.

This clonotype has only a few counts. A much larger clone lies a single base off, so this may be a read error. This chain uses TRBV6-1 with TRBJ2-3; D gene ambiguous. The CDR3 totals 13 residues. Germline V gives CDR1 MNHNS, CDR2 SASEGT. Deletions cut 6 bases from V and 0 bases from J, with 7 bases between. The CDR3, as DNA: TGTGCCAGCAGGCCAGCCAGCACAGATACGCAGTATTTT. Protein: CASRPASTDTQYF.

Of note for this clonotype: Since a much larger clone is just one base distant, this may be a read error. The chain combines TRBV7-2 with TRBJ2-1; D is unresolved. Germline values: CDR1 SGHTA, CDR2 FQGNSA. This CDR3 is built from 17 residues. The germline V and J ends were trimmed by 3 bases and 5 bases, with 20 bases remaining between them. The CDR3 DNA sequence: TGTGCCAGCAGCTTTTGTAGAGTCCGGGCGGCGCACAATGAGCAGTTCTTC. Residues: CASSFCRVRAAHNEQFF.